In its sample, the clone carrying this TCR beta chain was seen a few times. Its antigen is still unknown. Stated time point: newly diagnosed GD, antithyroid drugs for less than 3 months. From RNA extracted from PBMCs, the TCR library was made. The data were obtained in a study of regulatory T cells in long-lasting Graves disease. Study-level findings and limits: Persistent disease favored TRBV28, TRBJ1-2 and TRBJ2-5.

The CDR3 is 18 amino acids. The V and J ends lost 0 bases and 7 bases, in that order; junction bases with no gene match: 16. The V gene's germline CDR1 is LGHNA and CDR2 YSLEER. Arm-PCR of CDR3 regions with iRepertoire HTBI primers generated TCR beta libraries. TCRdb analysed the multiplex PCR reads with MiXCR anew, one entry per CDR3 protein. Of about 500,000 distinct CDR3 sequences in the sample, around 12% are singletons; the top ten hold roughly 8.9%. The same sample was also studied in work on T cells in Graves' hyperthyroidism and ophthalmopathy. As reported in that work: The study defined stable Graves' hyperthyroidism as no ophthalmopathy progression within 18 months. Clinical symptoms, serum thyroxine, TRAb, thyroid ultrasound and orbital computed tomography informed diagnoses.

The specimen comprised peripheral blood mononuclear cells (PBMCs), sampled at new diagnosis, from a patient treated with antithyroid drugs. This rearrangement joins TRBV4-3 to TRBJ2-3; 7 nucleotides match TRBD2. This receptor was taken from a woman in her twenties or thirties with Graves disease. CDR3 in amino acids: CASSQEATGGAPAHTQYF. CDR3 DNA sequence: TGCGCCAGCAGCCAAGAGGCGACGGGAGGTGCCCCGGCCCATACGCAGTATTTT.